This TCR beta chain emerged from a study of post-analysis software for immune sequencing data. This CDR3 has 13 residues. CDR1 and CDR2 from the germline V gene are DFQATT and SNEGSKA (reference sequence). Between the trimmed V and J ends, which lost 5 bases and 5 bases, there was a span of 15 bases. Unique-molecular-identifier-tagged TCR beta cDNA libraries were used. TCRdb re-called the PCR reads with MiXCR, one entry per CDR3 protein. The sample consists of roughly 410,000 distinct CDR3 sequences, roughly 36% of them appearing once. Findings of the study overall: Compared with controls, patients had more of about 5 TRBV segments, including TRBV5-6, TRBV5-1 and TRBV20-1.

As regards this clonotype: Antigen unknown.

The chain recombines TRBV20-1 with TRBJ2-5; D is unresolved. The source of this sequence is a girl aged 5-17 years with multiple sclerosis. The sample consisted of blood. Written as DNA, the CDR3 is TGCAGTGCTCTAGGACCGCTTGGGGAGACCCAGTACTTC. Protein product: CSALGPLGETQYF.